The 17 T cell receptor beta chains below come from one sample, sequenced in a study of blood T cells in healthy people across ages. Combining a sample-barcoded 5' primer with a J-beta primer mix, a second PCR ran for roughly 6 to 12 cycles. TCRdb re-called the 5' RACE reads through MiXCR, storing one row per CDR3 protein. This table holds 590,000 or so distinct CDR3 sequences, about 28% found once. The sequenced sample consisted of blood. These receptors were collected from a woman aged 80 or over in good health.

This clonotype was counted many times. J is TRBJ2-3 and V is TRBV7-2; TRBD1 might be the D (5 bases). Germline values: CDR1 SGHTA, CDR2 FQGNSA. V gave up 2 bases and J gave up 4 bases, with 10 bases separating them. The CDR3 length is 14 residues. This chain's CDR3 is CASSLPQTADTQYF. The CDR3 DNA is TGTGCCAGCAGCTTACCTCAGACAGCAGATACGCAGTATTTT.

The DNA of the CDR3 is TGTGCCAGCAGCCAAGACAGCGGGCAGTACTTC. Amino acid sequence: CASSQDSGQYF. The chain joins TRBV7-2 to TRBJ2-7, with D perhaps matching TRBD1 or TRBD2 (5 bases each). V dropped 5 bases and J dropped 9 bases, with 11 bases sitting between them. The germline V gene encodes CDR1 SGHTA and CDR2 FQGNSA. This CDR3 is 11 amino acids long.

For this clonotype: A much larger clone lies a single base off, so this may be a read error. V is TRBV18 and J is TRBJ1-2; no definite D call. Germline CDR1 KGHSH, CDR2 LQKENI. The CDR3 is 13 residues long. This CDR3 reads CTSSPGGNYGYTF. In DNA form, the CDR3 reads TGTACCAGCTCACCGGGCGGGAACTATGGCTACACCTTC.

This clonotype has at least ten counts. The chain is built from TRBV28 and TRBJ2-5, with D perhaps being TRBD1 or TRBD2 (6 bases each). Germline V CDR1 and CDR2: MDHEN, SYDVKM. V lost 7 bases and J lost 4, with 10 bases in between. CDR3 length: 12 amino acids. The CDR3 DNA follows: TGTGCCAGCAACGGGGGCCTAGAGACCCAGTACTTC. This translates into CASNGGLETQYF.

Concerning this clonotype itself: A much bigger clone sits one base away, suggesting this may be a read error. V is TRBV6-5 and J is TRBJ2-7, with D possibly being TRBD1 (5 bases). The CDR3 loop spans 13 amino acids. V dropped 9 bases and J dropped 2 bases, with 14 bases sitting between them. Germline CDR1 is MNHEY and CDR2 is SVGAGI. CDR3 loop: CASSIGAPYEQYF. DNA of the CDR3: TGTGCCAGTTCAATAGGGGCTCCCTACGAGCAGTACTTC.

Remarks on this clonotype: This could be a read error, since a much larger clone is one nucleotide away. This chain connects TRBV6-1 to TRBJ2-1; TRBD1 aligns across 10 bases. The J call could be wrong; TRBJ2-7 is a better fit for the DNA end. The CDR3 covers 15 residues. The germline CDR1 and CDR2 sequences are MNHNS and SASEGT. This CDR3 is CASSEGQGAYNEQYF. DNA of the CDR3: TGTGCCAGCAGTGAAGGACAGGGGGCTTACAATGAGCAGTACTTC.

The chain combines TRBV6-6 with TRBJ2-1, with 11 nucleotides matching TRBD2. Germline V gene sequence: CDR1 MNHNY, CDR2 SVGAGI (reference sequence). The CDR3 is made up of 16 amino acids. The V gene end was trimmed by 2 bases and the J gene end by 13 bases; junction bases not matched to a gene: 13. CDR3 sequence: CASSYNSGGAIKTQFF. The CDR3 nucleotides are TGTGCCAGCAGTTACAATAGCGGGGGGGCCATAAAGACCCAGTTCTTC.

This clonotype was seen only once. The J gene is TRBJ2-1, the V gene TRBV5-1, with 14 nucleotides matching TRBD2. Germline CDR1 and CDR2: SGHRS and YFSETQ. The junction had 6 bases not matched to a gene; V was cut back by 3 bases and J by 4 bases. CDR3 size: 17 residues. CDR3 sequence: CASSYRLAGGVYNEQFF. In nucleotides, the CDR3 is TGCGCCAGCAGCTACCGACTAGCGGGGGGGGTTTACAATGAGCAGTTCTTC.

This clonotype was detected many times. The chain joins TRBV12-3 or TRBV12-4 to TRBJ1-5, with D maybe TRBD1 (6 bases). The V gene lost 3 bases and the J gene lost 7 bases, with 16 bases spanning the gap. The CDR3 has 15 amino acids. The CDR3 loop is CASSLVQGSRQPQHF. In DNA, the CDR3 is TGTGCCAGCAGTTTGGTTCAGGGGTCTCGGCAGCCCCAGCATTTT.

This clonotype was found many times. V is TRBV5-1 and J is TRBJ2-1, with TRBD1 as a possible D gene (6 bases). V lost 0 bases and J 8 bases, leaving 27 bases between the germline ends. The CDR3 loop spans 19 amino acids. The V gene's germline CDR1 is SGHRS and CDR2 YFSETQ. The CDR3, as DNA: TGCGCCAGCAGCTTGGCTATTTCTATACCGGGACACGCCGTCCATGAGCAGTTCTTC. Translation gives CASSLAISIPGHAVHEQFF.

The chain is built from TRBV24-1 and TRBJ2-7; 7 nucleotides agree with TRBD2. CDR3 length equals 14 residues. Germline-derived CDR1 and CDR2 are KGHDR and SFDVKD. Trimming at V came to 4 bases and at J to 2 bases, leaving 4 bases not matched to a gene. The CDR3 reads CATSDSTSTYEQYF. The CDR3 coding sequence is TGTGCCACCAGTGACTCGACTAGCACCTACGAGCAGTACTTC.

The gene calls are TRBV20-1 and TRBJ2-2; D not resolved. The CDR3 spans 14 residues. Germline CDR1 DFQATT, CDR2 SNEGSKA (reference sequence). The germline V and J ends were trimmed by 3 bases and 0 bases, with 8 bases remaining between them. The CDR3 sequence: CSASEPPNTGELFF. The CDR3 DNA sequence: TGCAGTGCTAGTGAACCGCCGAACACCGGGGAGCTGTTTTTT.

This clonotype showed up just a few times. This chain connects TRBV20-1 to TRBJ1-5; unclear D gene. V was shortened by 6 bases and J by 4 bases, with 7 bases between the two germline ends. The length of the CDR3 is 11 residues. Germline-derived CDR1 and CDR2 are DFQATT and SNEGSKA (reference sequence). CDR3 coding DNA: TGCAGTGCAGCGGGTAATCAGCCCCAGCATTTT. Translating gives CSAAGNQPQHF.

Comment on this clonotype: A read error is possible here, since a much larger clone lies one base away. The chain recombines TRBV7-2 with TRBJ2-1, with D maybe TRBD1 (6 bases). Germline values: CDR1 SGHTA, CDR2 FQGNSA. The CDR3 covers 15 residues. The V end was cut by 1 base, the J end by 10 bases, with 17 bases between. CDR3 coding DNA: TGTGCCAGCAGCTTAGGTCAGGGGCGCACCTACGAGCAGTTCTTC. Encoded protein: CASSLGQGRTYEQFF.

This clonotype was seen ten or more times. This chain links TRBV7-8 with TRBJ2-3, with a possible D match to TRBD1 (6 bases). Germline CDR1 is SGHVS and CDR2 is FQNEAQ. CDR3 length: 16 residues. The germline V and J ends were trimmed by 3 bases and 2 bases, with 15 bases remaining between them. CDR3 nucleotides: TGTGCCAGCAGCTTCCGGGACACCTTGATCACAGATACGCAGTATTTT. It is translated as CASSFRDTLITDTQYF. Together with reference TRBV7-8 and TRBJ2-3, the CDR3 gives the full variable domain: GAGVSQSPRYKVAKRGQDVALRCDPISGHVSLFWYQQALGQGPEFLTYFQNEAQLDKSGLPSDRFFAERPEGSVSTLKIQRTQQEDSAVYLCASSFRDTLITDTQYFGPGTRLTVL.

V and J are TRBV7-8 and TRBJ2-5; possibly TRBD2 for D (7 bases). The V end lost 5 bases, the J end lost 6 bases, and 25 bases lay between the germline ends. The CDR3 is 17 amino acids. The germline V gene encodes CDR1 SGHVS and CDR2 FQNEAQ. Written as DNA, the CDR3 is TGTGCCAGCAGCCCGATAGGCGGGGGCGAGAGGCGCAAGACCCAGTACTTC. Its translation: CASSPIGGGERRKTQYF.

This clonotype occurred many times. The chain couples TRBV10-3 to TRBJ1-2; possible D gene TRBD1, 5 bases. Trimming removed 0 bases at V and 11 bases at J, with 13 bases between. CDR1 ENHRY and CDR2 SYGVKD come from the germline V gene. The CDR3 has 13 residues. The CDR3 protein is CAISESGTRGYTF. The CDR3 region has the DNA TGTGCCATCAGTGAGTCCGGGACGAGGGGTTACACCTTC.